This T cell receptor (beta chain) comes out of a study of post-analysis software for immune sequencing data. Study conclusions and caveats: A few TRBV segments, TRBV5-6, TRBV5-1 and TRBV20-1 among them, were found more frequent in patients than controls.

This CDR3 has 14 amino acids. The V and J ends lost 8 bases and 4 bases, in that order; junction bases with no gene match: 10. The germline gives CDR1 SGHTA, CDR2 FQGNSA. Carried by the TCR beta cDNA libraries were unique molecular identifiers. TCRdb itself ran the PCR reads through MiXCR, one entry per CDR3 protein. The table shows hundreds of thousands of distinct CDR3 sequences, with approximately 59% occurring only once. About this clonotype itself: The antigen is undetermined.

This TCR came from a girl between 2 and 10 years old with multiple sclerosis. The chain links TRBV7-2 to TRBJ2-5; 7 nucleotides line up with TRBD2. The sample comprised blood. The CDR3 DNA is TGTGCCAGCCAGCTCCAGCGGGGAACAGAGACCCAGTACTTC. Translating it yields CASQLQRGTETQYF. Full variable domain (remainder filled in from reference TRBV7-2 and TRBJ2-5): GAGVSQSPSNKVTEKGKDVELRCDPISGHTALYWYRQSLGQGLEFLIYFQGNSAPDKSGLPSDRFSAERTGGSVSTLTIQRTQQEDSAVYLCASQLQRGTETQYFGPGTRLLVL.